This TCR beta chain was identified during a study of T cell responses to AZD1222 COVID-19 vaccine. Assay used: immunoSEQ multiplex PCR; TCRdb lists only in-frame clones, some missing. In the table there are 150,000 or so clones, roughly nine tenths of which are singletons. The CDR3 runs to 16 residues. The V gene's germline CDR1 is SGHAT and CDR2 FQDESV (reference sequence). V dropped 1 base and J dropped 1 base, with 13 bases sitting between them. This clone has a handful of counts. Sequenced material: peripheral blood, taken on day 0 of AZD1222 vaccination. The chain links TRBV11-1 to TRBJ2-5; perhaps D is TRBD1 or TRBD2 (5 bases each). The clonotype originates from an adult in good health. The CDR3 loop is CASSLGAGRVQETQYF. CDR3 bases: TGTGCCAGCAGCTTAGGGGCGGGCAGGGTCCAAGAGACCCAGTACTTC.